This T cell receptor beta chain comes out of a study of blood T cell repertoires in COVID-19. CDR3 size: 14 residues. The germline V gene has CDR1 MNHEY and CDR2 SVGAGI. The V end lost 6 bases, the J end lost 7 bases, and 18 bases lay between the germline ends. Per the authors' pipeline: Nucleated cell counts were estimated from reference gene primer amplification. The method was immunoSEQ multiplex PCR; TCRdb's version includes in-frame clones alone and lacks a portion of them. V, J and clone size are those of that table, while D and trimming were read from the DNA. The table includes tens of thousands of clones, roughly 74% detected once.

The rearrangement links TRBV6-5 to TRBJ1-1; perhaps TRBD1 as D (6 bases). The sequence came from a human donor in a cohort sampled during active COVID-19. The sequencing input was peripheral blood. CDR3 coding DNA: TGTGCCAGCAGCCCAAGGCAGGGGCAGAATGAAGCTTTCTTT. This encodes CASSPRQGQNEAFF.